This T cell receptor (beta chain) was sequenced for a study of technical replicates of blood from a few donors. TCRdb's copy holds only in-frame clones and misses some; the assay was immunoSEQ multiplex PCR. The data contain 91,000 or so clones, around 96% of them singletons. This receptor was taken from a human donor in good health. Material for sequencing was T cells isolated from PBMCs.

CDR3 sequence: CASNSDRGVNEQYF. As DNA, the CDR3 is TGCGCCAGCAATTCGGACAGGGGGGTCAACGAGCAGTACTTC. The chain carries TRBV5-1 and TRBJ2-7; 10 positions agree with TRBD1. The CDR3 length is 14 residues. From germline, CDR1 is SGHRS and CDR2 YFSETQ. Trimming took 6 bases from V and 5 from J; bases not matched to a gene: 8.